The next 31 T cell receptor beta chains were all read from a single sample in a study of molecular identifiers for immune sequencing clone quantification. Via MiXCR, TCRdb re-called the PCR reads, giving one row per CDR3 protein. The sample contains some 650,000 distinct CDR3 sequences, about 20% of which appear only once. What was sequenced was naive CD8+ T cells from blood, with Jurkat cell RNA spiked in. Subset: FACS-sorted CD8+CD4-CCR7+CD45RA+ naive T cells. The origin of the receptors is a human donor in good health. Some libraries in this study had Jurkat cell RNA spiked in.

This clonotype turned up a few times. The chain couples TRBV2 to TRBJ2-5, with D possibly matching TRBD1 (7 bases). Deletions cut 3 bases from V and 2 bases from J, with 13 bases between. This CDR3 has 15 residues. Germline values: CDR1 SNHLY, CDR2 FYNNEI. CDR3 region: CASSDARGEQETQYF. Here the CDR3 DNA reads TGTGCCAGCAGTGATGCCAGGGGGGAGCAAGAGACCCAGTACTTC.

This chain uses TRBV12-3 or TRBV12-4 with TRBJ2-1; D possibly corresponds to TRBD2 (6 bases). CDR3 length equals 15 residues. Trimming shortened V by 7 bases and J by 0 bases, and 13 bases separated the two germline ends. In DNA, the CDR3 is TGTGCCAGCACCACGGACGGGAGCTCCTACAATGAGCAGTTCTTC. It encodes CASTTDGSSYNEQFF.

With regard to this clonotype: A much larger clone lies one base from this, so it may be a read error. This chain uses TRBV5-3 with TRBJ1-4; D ambiguous. Being an ORF, TRBV5-3 has a function that is uncertain. CDR3 size: 13 residues. The CDR3: CASSLEVDEKLVF. The CDR3 nucleotides are TGTGCCAGCAGCTTGGAGGTCGATGAAAAACTGGTTTTT.

Many counts were recorded for this clonotype. V and J are TRBV4-3 and TRBJ2-7; maybe TRBD1 (7 bases). Germline loops: CDR1 LGHNA, CDR2 YSLEER. V was trimmed by 0 bases and J by 2 bases, leaving 17 bases between them. This CDR3 spans 17 amino acids. The CDR3 nucleotides are TGCGCCAGCAGCCAAGATTCCGGGGGACAGACAACCTACGAGCAGTACTTC. Amino acids: CASSQDSGGQTTYEQYF.

This clonotype was picked up a small number of times. A junction end diverges from the germline sequence, so it may reflect a read error. The chain is built from TRBV3-1 and TRBJ1-3; D is possibly TRBD1 (6 bases). The CDR3 runs 18 residues. Germline-derived CDR1 and CDR2 are LGHDT and YNNKEL (reference sequence). The CDR3 spells CASSQEWVGGAQGNTVYF. In nucleotides, the CDR3 is TGTGCCAGCAGCCAAGAATGGGTCGGGGGGGCTCAAGGAAACACCGTATATTTT.

The chain recombines TRBV12-3 or TRBV12-4 with TRBJ1-1; D gene ambiguous. The ends were cut back, 0 bases at V and 5 bases at J, with 4 bases in the middle. CDR3 length: 12 residues. DNA for the CDR3: TGTGCCAGCAGTTTAGCTATTACTGAAGCTTTCTTT. Its translation is CASSLAITEAFF.

J is TRBJ2-7 and V is TRBV7-8, with 9 bases matching TRBD1. The CDR3 has 18 residues. J gave up 6 bases and V 1 base, and 16 bases lay outside the gene matches. Per the germline V gene, CDR1 is SGHVS and CDR2 is FQNEAQ. DNA for the CDR3: TGTGCCAGCAGCTTAGTTTTCATATTTGGACAGGGGTTCTGCGAGCAGTACTTC. Its translation: CASSLVFIFGQGFCEQYF.

There are many counts of this clonotype. The V call is TRBV6-5, the J call TRBJ1-1; D is unclear. Per the germline V gene, CDR1 is MNHEY and CDR2 is SVGAGI. V dropped 2 bases and J dropped 4 bases, with 8 bases sitting between them. CDR3 length: 13 residues. The CDR3: CASSYGSGTEAFF. CDR3 DNA: TGTGCCAGCAGTTACGGGTCGGGCACTGAAGCTTTCTTT.

As to this clonotype: A much bigger clone sits one base away, suggesting this may be a read error. The chain combines TRBV4-3 with TRBJ2-7, with 8 positions matching TRBD2. The CDR3 is 17 residues long. Germline V CDR1 and CDR2: LGHNA, YSLEER. CDR3 bases: TGCGCCAGCAGCCAAGAGTATGCTAGCGGGCCCCCCTACGAGCAGCACTTC. Amino acid sequence: CASSQEYASGPPYEQHF.

This clonotype was detected ten times or more. The chain carries TRBV6-1 and TRBJ1-1; a possible D gene is TRBD1 (6 bases). Germline CDR1 MNHNS, CDR2 SASEGT. V gave up 7 bases and J gave up 5 bases, with 14 bases separating them. The CDR3 totals 13 residues. CDR3 bases: TGTGCCAGCAACCTCCGGGGGCGGACTGAAGCTTTCTTT. Translation: CASNLRGRTEAFF.

Concerning this clonotype itself: This clone may be a read error of a much larger clone one base away. V gene TRBV6-5 combines with J gene TRBJ1-4, with a possible D match to TRBD1 (5 bases). The germline V gene encodes CDR1 MNHEY and CDR2 SVGAGI. CDR3 length: 14 amino acids. DNA for the CDR3: TGTGCCAGCAGTCCCACGGGGCTTCGGGAAAGACTGTTTTTT. Residues: CASSPTGLRERLFF.

The CDR3 is CASSQGLGVDTQYF. CDR3 DNA: TGTGCCAGCAGCCAAGGACTAGGGGTAGATACGCAGTATTTT. The chain uses TRBV9 and TRBJ2-3; 7 bases match TRBD2. The V segment lost 4 bases and the J segment 5 bases; nucleotides outside the gene matches: 7. The V gene's germline CDR1 is SGDLS and CDR2 YYNGEE. This CDR3 is built from 14 residues.

This clonotype was found a few times. The chain employs TRBV7-9 and TRBJ2-7; maybe TRBD2 (6 bases). Germline V gene sequence: CDR1 SEHNR, CDR2 FQNEAQ (reference sequence). This CDR3 contains 16 residues. Between the trimmed V and J ends, which lost 3 bases and 0 bases, there was a span of 15 bases. CDR3 bases: TGTGCCAGCAGCTTTCGGACTGGCGGGAACTCCTACGAGCAGTACTTC. Its translation: CASSFRTGGNSYEQYF.

The V call is TRBV27, the J call TRBJ2-1; D not resolved. Germline values: CDR1 MNHEY, CDR2 SMNVEV (reference sequence). Trimming cost V 3 bases and J 11 bases, with 8 bases left between them. The CDR3 spans 11 residues. The CDR3 coding sequence is TGTGCCAGCAGTTTTGTTGGCCAGCAGTTCTTC. This sequence encodes CASSFVGQQFF.

Comment on this clonotype: A much more abundant neighbour one base away suggests this may be a read error. The chain couples TRBV7-9 to TRBJ2-3; no clear D gene. Between the trimmed V and J ends, which lost 8 bases and 2 bases, there was a span of 20 bases. The germline CDR1 and CDR2 sequences are SEHNR and FQNEAQ (reference sequence). CDR3 length: 16 residues. Written as DNA, the CDR3 is TGTGCCAGCGGCAAGAGAGGCGAAGAAGACACAGATACGCAGTATTTT. It encodes CASGKRGEEDTDTQYF.

The V and J genes are TRBV27 and TRBJ1-6; D is perhaps TRBD1 (5 bases). Germline V CDR1 and CDR2: MNHEY, SMNVEV (reference sequence). The CDR3 loop spans 15 amino acids. Trimming shortened V by 0 bases and J by 7 bases, and 10 bases separated the two germline ends. The CDR3 DNA reads as TGTGCCAGCAGTTTATCGCCAGGGATAAATTCACCCCTCCACTTT. Its protein is CASSLSPGINSPLHF.

This clonotype was recorded many times. The rearrangement joins TRBV20-1 to TRBJ2-4, with a tentative D call TRBD1 (5 bases). The V gene lost 4 bases and the J gene lost 0 bases, with 10 bases spanning the gap. The V gene's germline CDR1 is DFQATT and CDR2 SNEGSKA (reference sequence). CDR3 length: 14 residues. This CDR3 is CSAIVQVAKNIQYF. CDR3 coding DNA: TGCAGTGCTATAGTACAGGTAGCCAAAAACATTCAGTACTTC.

Many counts were recorded for this clonotype. V and J are TRBV11-2 and TRBJ1-1; possible D gene TRBD1, 5 bases. Germline V gives CDR1 SGHAT, CDR2 FQNNGV. The CDR3 length is 14 residues. V was shortened by 8 bases and J by 2 bases, with 15 bases between the two germline ends. The CDR3 here is CASGNTGLNTEAFF. DNA of the CDR3: TGTGCCAGCGGCAATACAGGATTAAACACTGAAGCTTTCTTT.

In this sample, this clonotype turned up many times. The rearrangement uses TRBV28 and TRBJ2-3; TRBD2 agrees at 13 bases. Trimming removed 6 bases from V and 7 bases from J; junction bases left unmatched: 16. Germline V CDR1 and CDR2: MDHEN, SYDVKM. The CDR3 contains 18 residues. CDR3: CASSLQLPTSGRANTQYF. The CDR3 DNA sequence: TGTGCCAGCAGCTTACAATTACCCACTAGCGGGAGGGCAAATACGCAGTATTTT.

At least ten counts were recorded for this clonotype. The V and J genes are TRBV5-4 and TRBJ2-2, with TRBD2 matching over 11 bases. V dropped 4 bases and J dropped 0; count of bases not matched to a gene: 2. CDR1 is SGHNT and CDR2 is YYREEE in the germline V gene (reference sequence). This CDR3 spans 16 amino acids. CDR3 nucleotide sequence: TGTGCCAGCAGCCCGGGACTAGCGGCGAACACCGGGGAGCTGTTTTTT. Its protein is CASSPGLAANTGELFF.

As to this clonotype: Possible read error: a much larger clone is one base away. The V gene is TRBV4-3, the J gene TRBJ2-1, with D perhaps TRBD2 (5 bases). Trimming stripped 3 bases from V and 10 bases from J, with 22 bases between. The CDR3 consists of 16 residues. Looked up from germline, CDR1 is LGHNA and CDR2 is YSLEER. CDR3: CASSQDTEASIYEQFF. CDR3 coding DNA: TGCGCCAGCAGCCAGGATACGGAGGCTTCTATCTACGAGCAGTTCTTC.

This clonotype was seen ten or more times. The V call is TRBV28, the J call TRBJ1-5; 9 bases align to TRBD1. V shed 6 bases, J shed 5 bases, and the junction held 5 bases outside the gene matches. The germline CDR1 and CDR2 sequences are MDHEN and SYDVKM. The CDR3 loop spans 14 amino acids. The CDR3 DNA reads TGTGCCAGCAGCTCGTGGGACAGGGATCAGCCCCAGCATTTT. As protein: CASSSWDRDQPQHF. The full variable domain, rest sourced from reference TRBV28 and TRBJ1-5, is DVKVTQSSRYLVKRTGEKVFLECVQDMDHENMFWYRQDPGLGLRLIYFSYDVKMKEKGDIPEGYSVSREKKERFSLILESASTNQTSMYLCASSSWDRDQPQHFGDGTRLSIL.

There are many counts of this clonotype. This chain links TRBV24-1 with TRBJ1-1; D gene ambiguous. V lost 6 bases to trimming and J lost 11 bases, with 12 bases between them. CDR1 and CDR2 (germline): KGHDR, SFDVKD. The CDR3 has 11 amino acids. DNA for the CDR3: TGTGCCACCAGTCTCGGCGGTAGGGCTTTCTTT. Translation: CATSLGGRAFF.

Note on this clonotype: This sequence may be a read error, since a much larger clone differs from it by one base. The chain links TRBV7-8 to TRBJ1-2; TRBD1 is a possible D gene (6 bases). Germline V lookup: CDR1 SGHVS, CDR2 FQNEAQ. The CDR3 has 13 amino acids. V lost 4 bases and J 8 bases, leaving 14 bases between the germline ends. The CDR3 is CASSSQGSDGYTF. The CDR3 DNA reads TGTGCCAGCAGCTCACAGGGTTCTGACGGCTACACCTTC.

This clonotype was picked up many times. The chain combines TRBV5-1 with TRBJ2-7; D is perhaps TRBD1 (6 bases). The V end lost 4 bases, the J end lost 2 bases, and 13 bases lay between the germline ends. Looked up from germline, CDR1 is SGHRS and CDR2 is YFSETQ. CDR3 length: 14 residues. The CDR3 nucleotides read TGCGCCAGCAGCCTCGACAGGTTCACCTACGAGCAGTACTTC. It translates to CASSLDRFTYEQYF.

This clonotype appeared many times. The gene calls are TRBV3-1 and TRBJ2-3, with 7 nucleotides matching TRBD2. In germline, CDR1 is LGHDT, CDR2 YNNKEL (reference sequence). CDR3 size: 17 residues. Trimming took 1 base from V and 2 from J; bases not matched to a gene: 9. CDR3 nucleotides: TGTGCCAGCAGCCAAGTATCCAGCGGGGATTACACAGATACGCAGTATTTT. Translation gives CASSQVSSGDYTDTQYF.

The chain recombines TRBV19 with TRBJ2-2; 8 bases fit TRBD1. Looked up from germline, CDR1 is LNHDA and CDR2 is SQIVND (reference sequence). V shed 3 bases, J shed 8 bases, and the junction held 2 bases outside the gene matches. The CDR3 runs to 13 residues. The CDR3 DNA is TGTGCCAGTAGTATTGGGACAGGAGGGGAGCTGTTTTTT. The encoded protein is CASSIGTGGELFF.

Many counts were recorded for this clonotype. This CDR3 is CASSLTASTLRAQYF. For the CDR3, the DNA is TGTGCCAGCAGCTTAACCGCGTCAACGCTACGAGCGCAGTACTTC. The V and J genes are TRBV7-9 and TRBJ2-7; D is unclear. The V and J ends lost 2 bases and 9 bases respectively, with 20 bases between them. Germline values: CDR1 SEHNR, CDR2 FQNEAQ (reference sequence). This CDR3 has 15 residues.

With regard to this clonotype: At one of its ends the junction is not consistent with the germline gene, which may arise from a read error. V usage is TRBV19 and J usage is TRBJ2-3; possibly TRBD1 or TRBD2 for D (6 bases each). The CDR3 covers 13 residues. The germline CDR1 and CDR2 sequences are LNHDA and SQIVND (reference sequence). CDR3 protein: CASSIGGTDMQYF. DNA for the CDR3: TGTGCCAGTAGTATCGGGGGCACAGATATGCAGTATTTT.

This clonotype showed up many times. The rearrangement links TRBV5-4 to TRBJ1-2; TRBD1 might be the D (6 bases). CDR3 length: 16 amino acids. V gave up 3 bases and J gave up 0 bases, with 15 bases separating them. Germline CDR1 SGHNT, CDR2 YYREEE (reference sequence). The CDR3 bases are TGTGCCAGCAGCTCCTACCGGGACACAGCTAACTATGGCTACACCTTC. Amino acid sequence: CASSSYRDTANYGYTF.

Comments on this clonotype: A much larger clone is a single base away; this may be a read error. The chain employs TRBV27 and TRBJ1-2; D uncertain. There are 13 residues in the CDR3. Germline assignment: CDR1 MNHEY and CDR2 SMNVEV (reference sequence). The CDR3 reads CANSLSTTYGYTF. The CDR3 coding sequence is TGTGCCAACAGTTTGAGTACTACGTATGGCTACACCTTC.